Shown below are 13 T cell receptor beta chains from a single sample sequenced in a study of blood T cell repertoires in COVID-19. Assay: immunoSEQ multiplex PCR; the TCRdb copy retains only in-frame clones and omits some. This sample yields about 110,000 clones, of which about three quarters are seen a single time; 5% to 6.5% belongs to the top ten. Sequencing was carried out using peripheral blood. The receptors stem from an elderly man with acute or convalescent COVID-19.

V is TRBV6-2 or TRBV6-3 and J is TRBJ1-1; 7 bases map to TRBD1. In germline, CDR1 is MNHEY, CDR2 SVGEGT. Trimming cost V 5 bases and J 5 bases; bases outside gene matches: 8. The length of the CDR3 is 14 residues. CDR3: CASSGRGRWTEAFF. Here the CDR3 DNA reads TGTGCCAGCAGTGGCAGGGGGAGGTGGACTGAAGCTTTCTTT.

CDR3 DNA: TGTGCCAGCAGGTTCTTCGGGGAGCTGTTTTTT. Its protein is CASRFFGELFF. V and J are TRBV12-3 or TRBV12-4 and TRBJ2-2; D not resolved. The germline V and J ends were trimmed by 6 bases and 7 bases, with 6 bases remaining between them. The CDR3 is 11 amino acids.

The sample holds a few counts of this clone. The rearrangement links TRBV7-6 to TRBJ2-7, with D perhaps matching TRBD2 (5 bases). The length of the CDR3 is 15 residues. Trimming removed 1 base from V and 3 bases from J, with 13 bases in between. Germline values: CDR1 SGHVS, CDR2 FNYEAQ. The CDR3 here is CASSLESGAHYEQYF. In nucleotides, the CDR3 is TGTGCCAGCAGCTTAGAGAGCGGAGCTCACTACGAGCAGTACTTC.

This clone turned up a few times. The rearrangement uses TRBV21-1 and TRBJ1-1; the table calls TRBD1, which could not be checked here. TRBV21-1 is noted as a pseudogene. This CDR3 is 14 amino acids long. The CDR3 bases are TGTGCCAGCAGCACCCGAGTAGGGGACACTGAAGCTTTCTTT. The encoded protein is CASSTRVGDTEAFF.

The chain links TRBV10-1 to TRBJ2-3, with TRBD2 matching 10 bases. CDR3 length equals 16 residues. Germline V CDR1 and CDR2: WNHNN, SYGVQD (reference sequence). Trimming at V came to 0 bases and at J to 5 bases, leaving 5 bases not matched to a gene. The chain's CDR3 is CASSESRLAGIDTQYF. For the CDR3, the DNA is TGCGCCAGCAGTGAGTCCAGACTAGCGGGCATAGATACGCAGTATTTT.

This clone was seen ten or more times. The CDR3 sequence: CASSEAELGLISYNSPLHF. The CDR3 nucleotides read TGCGCCAGCAGTGAGGCAGAGCTTGGACTAATCTCCTATAATTCACCCCTCCACTTT. The rearrangement links TRBV10-1 to TRBJ1-6; D ambiguous. This CDR3 is 19 amino acids long. Germline V CDR1 and CDR2: WNHNN, SYGVQD (reference sequence). Deletions cut 2 bases from V and 0 bases from J, with 17 bases between.

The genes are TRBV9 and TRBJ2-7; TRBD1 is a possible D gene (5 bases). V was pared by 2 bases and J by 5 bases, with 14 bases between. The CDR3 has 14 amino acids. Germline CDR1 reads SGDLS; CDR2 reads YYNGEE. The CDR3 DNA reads TGTGCCAGCAGCGTCGGCGACAGCTCGAACGAGCAGTACTTC. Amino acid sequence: CASSVGDSSNEQYF.

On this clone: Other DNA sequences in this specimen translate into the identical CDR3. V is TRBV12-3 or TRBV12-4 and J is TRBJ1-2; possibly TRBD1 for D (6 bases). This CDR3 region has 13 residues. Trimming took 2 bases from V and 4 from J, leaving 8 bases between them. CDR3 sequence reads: CASSLTGSYGYTF. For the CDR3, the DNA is TGTGCCAGCAGTTTAACAGGGTCCTATGGCTACACCTTC.

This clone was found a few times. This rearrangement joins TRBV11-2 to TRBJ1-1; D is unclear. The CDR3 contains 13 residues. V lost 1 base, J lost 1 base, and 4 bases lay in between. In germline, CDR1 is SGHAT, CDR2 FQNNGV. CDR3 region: CASSLAENTEAFF. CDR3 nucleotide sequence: TGTGCCAGCAGCTTAGCAGAGAACACTGAAGCTTTCTTT. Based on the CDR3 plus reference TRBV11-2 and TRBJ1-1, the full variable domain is EAGVAQSPRYKIIEKRQSVAFWCNPISGHATLYWYQQILGQGPKLLIQFQNNGVVDDSQLPKDRFSAERLKGVDSTLKIQPAKLEDSAVYLCASSLAENTEAFFGQGTRLTVV.

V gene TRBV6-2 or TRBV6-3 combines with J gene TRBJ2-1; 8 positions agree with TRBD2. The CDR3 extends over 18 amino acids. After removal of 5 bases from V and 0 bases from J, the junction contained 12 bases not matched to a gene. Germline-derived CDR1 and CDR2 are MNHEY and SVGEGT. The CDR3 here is CASSTHLAGKSSYNEQFF. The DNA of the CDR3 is TGTGCCAGCAGTACTCATCTAGCGGGCAAAAGCTCCTACAATGAGCAGTTCTTC.

In DNA, the CDR3 is TGTGCCAACCAGGGGGGCACAGATACGCAGTATTTT. The encoded protein is CANQGGTDTQYF. The J gene is TRBJ2-3, the V gene TRBV7-9, with TRBD1 identical over 7 bases. This CDR3 comprises 12 residues. V lost 10 bases and J lost 1; bases outside the gene matches: 2. The germline CDR1 and CDR2 sequences are SEHNR and FQNEAQ (reference sequence). Filled out from reference TRBV7-9 and TRBJ2-3, the complete variable domain reads DTGVSQNPRHKITKRGQNVTFRCDPISEHNRLYWYRQTLGQGPEFLTYFQNEAQLEKSRLLSDRFSAERPKGSFSTLEIQRTEQGDSAMYLCANQGGTDTQYFGPGTRLTVL.

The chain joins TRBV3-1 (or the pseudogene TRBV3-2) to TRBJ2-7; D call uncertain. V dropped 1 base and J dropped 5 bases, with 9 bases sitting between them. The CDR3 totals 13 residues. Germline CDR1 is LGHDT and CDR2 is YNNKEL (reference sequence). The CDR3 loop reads CASSQVSSNEQYF. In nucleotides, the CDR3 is TGTGCCAGCAGCCAAGTTTCAAGCAACGAGCAGTACTTC.

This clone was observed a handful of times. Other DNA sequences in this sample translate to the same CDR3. For the CDR3, the DNA is TGTGCCAGCAGTCCAAGACAGGGGAATGAAAAACTGTTTTTT. Its translation is CASSPRQGNEKLFF. The chain has TRBV11-2 and TRBJ1-4, with TRBD1 matching over 8 bases. V lost 6 bases to trimming and J lost 5 bases; unmatched junction nucleotides: 5. The CDR3 spans 14 residues. Germline loops: CDR1 SGHAT, CDR2 FQNNGV. Together with reference TRBV11-2 and TRBJ1-4, the CDR3 gives the full variable domain: EAGVAQSPRYKIIEKRQSVAFWCNPISGHATLYWYQQILGQGPKLLIQFQNNGVVDDSQLPKDRFSAERLKGVDSTLKIQPAKLEDSAVYLCASSPRQGNEKLFFGSGTQLSVL.